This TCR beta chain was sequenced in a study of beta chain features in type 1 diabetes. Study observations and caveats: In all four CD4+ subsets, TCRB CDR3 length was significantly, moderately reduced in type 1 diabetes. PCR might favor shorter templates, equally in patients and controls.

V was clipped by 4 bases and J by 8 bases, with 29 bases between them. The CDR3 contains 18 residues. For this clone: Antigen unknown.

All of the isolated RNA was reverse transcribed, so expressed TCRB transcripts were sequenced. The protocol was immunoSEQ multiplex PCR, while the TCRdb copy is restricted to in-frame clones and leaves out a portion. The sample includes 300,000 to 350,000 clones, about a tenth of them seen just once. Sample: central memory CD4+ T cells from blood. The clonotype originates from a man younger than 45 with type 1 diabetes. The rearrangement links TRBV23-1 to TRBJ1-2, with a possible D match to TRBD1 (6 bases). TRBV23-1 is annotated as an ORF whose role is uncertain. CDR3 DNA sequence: TGCGCCAGCAGTCCGGAAAACGAACATGGACAGTGTGATTGGGGCTACACCTTC. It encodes CASSPENEHGQCDWGYTF.